The rows below give T cell receptor beta chains drawn from one sample of a study of identical twins. TCRdb ran MiXCR on the 5' RACE reads and lists one entry per CDR3 protein. Of around 450,000 distinct CDR3 sequences listed, 14% are singletons. These data were also reused for a study on yellow fever vaccine responses in identical twins.

The source material was CD4+ T cells sorted from blood. The receptor set was obtained from a young woman in good health. The CDR3 runs from the conserved cysteine through the conserved F or W. The D gene is left open where the match is weak. Rows may omit the clone size; those that give it use once, few, many or a size class.

size	D	V	J	DNA	CDR3
.	.	TRBV6-4	TRBJ2-1	TGTGCCAGCAGTGAAATACAAGGCGATGAGCAGTTCTTC	CASSEIQGDEQFF
.	.	TRBV12-5	TRBJ2-5	TGTGCTAGTGGTCTCAATACCGGGACCCGAGGAGAGACCCAGTACTTC	CASGLNTGTRGETQYF
few	TRBD1	TRBV12-3/TRBV12-4	TRBJ2-5	TGTGCCAGCAGTAGAGGAACAGGGGACCAAGAGACCCAGTACTTC	CASSRGTGDQETQYF
.	.	TRBV28	TRBJ2-7	TGTGCCAGCGGTTTGAAGTACTTC	CASGLKYF
.	.	TRBV6-1	TRBJ1-6	TGTGCCAGCAGTCCGGAGGTGAGGTATAATTCACCCCTCCACTTT	CASSPEVRYNSPLHF
many	.	TRBV5-1	TRBJ2-6	TGCGCCAGCAGCTACGGGGGCTCTGGGGCCAACGTCCTGACTTTC	CASSYGGSGANVLTF
.	TRBD2	TRBV5-1	TRBJ2-5	TGCGCCAGCAGCTACGGACTAGCGGGAGAAGAGACCCAGTACTTC	CASSYGLAGEETQYF
.	.	TRBV7-7	TRBJ2-2	TGTGCTAGCAGCTTAGGGGGGTTCACCGGGGAGCTGTTTTTT	CASSLGGFTGELFF
.	TRBD2	TRBV20-1	TRBJ2-3	TGCAGTGCTGTGCTTAGCGGGAGAGGGACAGATACGCAGTATTTT	CSAVLSGRGTDTQYF
few	.	TRBV7-2	TRBJ2-7	TGTGCCAGCGCCCTACAGGGCCCCTACGAGCAGTACTTC	CASALQGPYEQYF
few	TRBD1	TRBV9	TRBJ1-3	TGTGCCAGCAGCGAGGGGGACAGGCCTCCAGACACCATATATTTT	CASSEGDRPPDTIYF
many	TRBD2	TRBV4-1	TRBJ2-2	TGCGCCAGCAGCCTTGAAGTAGCGGGAGGTCGGAACACCGGGGAGCTGTTTTTT	CASSLEVAGGRNTGELFF
.	.	TRBV5-1	TRBJ2-3	TGCGCCAGCAGCTGGCTGACAGGGACGGGGGTCGGAACGCAGTATTTT	CASSWLTGTGVGTQYF
few	.	TRBV12-3/TRBV12-4	TRBJ1-3	TGTGCCAGCAGTCTCCGGGACTCCATATATTTT	CASSLRDSIYF
few	.	TRBV3-1	TRBJ2-7	TGTGCCAGCAGCCAATTGGGGTATGGCGAGCAGTACTTC	CASSQLGYGEQYF
few	.	TRBV4-2	TRBJ2-2	TGTGCCAGCAGCCAAGATCGCAACGGGGGGAACACCGGGGAGCTGTTTTTT	CASSQDRNGGNTGELFF
once	.	TRBV9	TRBJ2-1	TGTGCCAGCAGCGTTAATCCGATATTACCTGAGCAGTTCTTC	CASSVNPILPEQFF
few	TRBD2	TRBV20-1	TRBJ2-2	TGCAGTGCTAGAGACAGACTAGCGGGGAACACCGGGGAGCTGTTTTTT	CSARDRLAGNTGELFF
few	TRBD1	TRBV7-2	TRBJ2-7	TGTGCCAGCAGCCCCCGGACAGGACCCGAGCAGTACTTC	CASSPRTGPEQYF
few	.	TRBV25-1	TRBJ2-3	TGTGCCAGCAGCCCCGAGGATACGCAGTATTTT	CASSPEDTQYF